Below, 18 T cell receptor beta chains from the same sample are listed, as sequenced in a study of neurological immune-mediated disorders. TCRdb analysed the 5' RACE reads with MiXCR anew, one entry per CDR3 protein. The sample shows tens of thousands of distinct CDR3 sequences, 5% to 5.5% of them seen only once. Sequencing was carried out using PBMCs. The receptors were gathered from a woman in her twenties or thirties with multiple sclerosis.

Many counts were recorded for this clonotype. The V call is TRBV4-1, the J call TRBJ2-3; the match to TRBD2 covers 7 bases. The CDR3 has 16 amino acids. Germline V CDR1 and CDR2: MGHRA, YSYEKL. V lost 1 base to trimming and J lost 0 bases; unmatched junction nucleotides: 4. For the CDR3, the DNA is TGCGCCAGCAGCCAAGCTAGCGGTAAAAGCACAGATACGCAGTATTTT. Its translation: CASSQASGKSTDTQYF.

This clonotype occurred many times. The V call is TRBV20-1, the J call TRBJ2-5; 9 nucleotides align to TRBD2. V gave up 6 bases and J gave up 5 bases; unmatched junction bases: 10. The CDR3 totals 14 residues. In germline, CDR1 is DFQATT, CDR2 SNEGSKA (reference sequence). CDR3 in amino acids: CSAVGSGRQETQYF. The CDR3 DNA reads as TGCAGTGCAGTCGGTAGCGGGAGACAGGAGACCCAGTACTTC.

This clonotype was seen more than once but under ten times. The rearrangement links TRBV12-3 or TRBV12-4 to TRBJ1-1; perhaps TRBD1 as D (5 bases). The CDR3 consists of 13 residues. Deletions cut 7 bases from V and 4 bases from J, with 13 bases between. CDR3 protein: CASTETGGTEAFF. The CDR3 DNA sequence: TGTGCCAGCACCGAAACCGGGGGCACTGAAGCTTTCTTT.

This clonotype was picked up many times. The genes are TRBV5-5 and TRBJ1-2; weak D call: TRBD1 (6 bases). Trimming left V 1 base short and J 8 bases short, with 18 bases between. The CDR3 consists of 15 residues. Per the germline V gene, CDR1 is SGHKS and CDR2 is YYEKEE (reference sequence). CDR3 DNA: TGTGCCAGCAGCTTGTTGAACCTGGACAGTCGGGGCTACACCTTC. Its protein product is CASSLLNLDSRGYTF.

Many counts were recorded for this clonotype. In DNA form, the CDR3 reads TGCGCCAGCAGCACGAACATAGCGGGGACATACAATGAGCAGTTCTTC. Translated: CASSTNIAGTYNEQFF. The chain recombines TRBV5-1 with TRBJ2-1, with 8 positions matching TRBD2. CDR1 and CDR2 (germline): SGHRS, YFSETQ. Trimming removed 4 bases from V and 4 bases from J; junction bases left unmatched: 10. The CDR3 spans 16 residues. Complete variable domain (other parts from reference TRBV5-1 and TRBJ2-1): KAGVTQTPRYLIKTRGQQVTLSCSPISGHRSVSWYQQTPGQGLQFLFEYFSETQRNKGNFPGRFSGRQFSNSRSEMNVSTLELGDSALYLCASSTNIAGTYNEQFFGPGTRLTVL.

CDR3 amino acids: CASSFNRGRTDTQYF. The CDR3 bases are TGTGCCAGCAGCTTTAACAGGGGAAGAACAGATACGCAGTATTTT. The chain is built from TRBV7-8 and TRBJ2-3, with 7 positions matching TRBD1. This CDR3 contains 15 residues. Germline V gives CDR1 SGHVS, CDR2 FQNEAQ. V lost 3 bases, J lost 3 bases, and 6 bases stayed unmatched.

This clonotype showed up just a few times. The V and J genes are TRBV18 and TRBJ2-3; TRBD1 aligns across 8 bases. J was trimmed by 4 bases and V by 3 bases; bases with no gene match: 6. Germline values: CDR1 KGHSH, CDR2 LQKENI. The CDR3 runs to 15 residues. The CDR3 nucleotides read TGTGCCAGCTCACCTCCGGACAGGGAGGCAGATACGCAGTATTTT. Its protein product is CASSPPDREADTQYF.

This clonotype was detected ten times or more. V and J are TRBV6-5 and TRBJ2-6, with unresolved D. CDR1 and CDR2 from the germline V gene are MNHEY and SVGAGI. This CDR3 comprises 16 residues. With 2 bases removed from V and 2 bases from J, the gap between germline ends came to 10 bases. The CDR3 DNA sequence: TGTGCCAGCAGTTACGCGACCGAGGCTGGGGCCAACGTCCTGACTTTC. Amino acids: CASSYATEAGANVLTF.

This clonotype was counted ten times or more. The genes are TRBV4-1 and TRBJ2-3; 9 bases are shared with TRBD1. Germline trimming cut 3 bases from V and 2 bases from J; bases unmatched to any gene: 6. CDR3 size: 16 residues. Germline assignment: CDR1 MGHRA and CDR2 YSYEKL. CDR3 bases: TGCGCCAGCAGCCACCGCTGGGACAGGGACACAGATACGCAGTATTTT. Translation: CASSHRWDRDTDTQYF.

The chain employs TRBV7-3 and TRBJ2-1; 8 bases line up with TRBD2. This CDR3 is built from 14 residues. The V segment lost 8 bases and the J segment 7 bases; nucleotides outside the gene matches: 10. CDR1 SGHTA and CDR2 FQGTGA come from the germline V gene. CDR3 region: CASAKGLGRNEQFF. The CDR3, as DNA: TGTGCCAGCGCGAAGGGACTAGGGAGAAATGAGCAGTTCTTC.

In the case of this clonotype: Germline and junction disagree at one end, which may indicate a read error. V and J are TRBV5-1 and TRBJ1-6, with D possibly TRBD1 on 6 matching bases. Germline V CDR1 and CDR2: SGHRS, YFSETQ. This CDR3 is built from 16 residues. CDR3 in amino acids: CASSLDPVTGGSTLNF. CDR3 bases: TGCGCCAGCAGCTTGGATCCGGTGACAGGAGGTTCAACCCTCAACTTT.

In its sample, this clonotype was seen many times. The rearrangement joins TRBV5-1 to TRBJ2-3, with no clear D. Germline V CDR1 and CDR2: SGHRS, YFSETQ. Trimming cost V 5 bases and J 2 bases, with 9 bases left between them. The CDR3 has 13 amino acids. The CDR3 region has the DNA TGCGCCAGCAGAATGGACCCCACAGATACGCAGTATTTT. Encoded protein: CASRMDPTDTQYF.

This clonotype was detected only a few times. V gene TRBV5-1 combines with J gene TRBJ2-1; D is ambiguous. The ends were cut back, 5 bases at V and 0 bases at J, with 3 bases in the middle. Germline loops: CDR1 SGHRS, CDR2 YFSETQ. CDR3 length equals 12 residues. This chain's CDR3 is CASSDSYNEQFF. The DNA for the CDR3 is TGCGCCAGCAGTGACTCCTACAATGAGCAGTTCTTC.

This clonotype was found many times. This chain uses TRBV10-3 with TRBJ2-7; D is undetermined. V shed 7 bases and J shed 4 bases, with 20 bases lying between them. CDR3 length: 15 amino acids. Germline values: CDR1 ENHRY, CDR2 SYGVKD. The CDR3 sequence is CAITPTPLKNYEQYF. DNA for the CDR3: TGTGCCATCACCCCGACCCCACTGAAGAATTACGAGCAGTACTTC.

There are a few counts of this clonotype. The genes are TRBV12-3 or TRBV12-4 and TRBJ2-1, with 7 bases lining up with TRBD1. After removal of 4 bases from V and 7 bases from J, the junction contained 7 bases not matched to a gene. The CDR3 has 14 amino acids. The CDR3 DNA sequence: TGTGCCAGCAGTTCCACCCAGGGGGTTAATGAGCAGTTCTTC. Its protein is CASSSTQGVNEQFF.

This clonotype appeared once. V usage is TRBV28 and J usage is TRBJ2-7; TRBD2 matches 7 bases. The end of the DNA is better explained by TRBJ2-1, so the J call may be wrong. The CDR3 consists of 15 residues. Germline assignment: CDR1 MDHEN and CDR2 SYDVKM. CDR3 residues: CASSLGGRARNEQFF. In nucleotides, the CDR3 is TGTGCCAGCAGTTTAGGTGGGAGGGCCCGCAATGAGCAGTTCTTC.

This clonotype was recorded many times. This chain links TRBV5-1 with TRBJ1-4; TRBD1 is a possible D gene (5 bases). Germline V CDR1 and CDR2: SGHRS, YFSETQ. Deletions cut 4 bases from V and 7 bases from J, with 11 bases between. The CDR3 is 13 amino acids. The CDR3 DNA follows: TGCGCCAGCAGCGAGCAGGGACCTGAAAAACTGTTTTTT. This encodes CASSEQGPEKLFF.

This clonotype was seen at least ten times. The V and J genes are TRBV5-1 and TRBJ1-2; a weak D match, TRBD1 (6 bases). This CDR3 region has 15 residues. Germline V gene lookup returns CDR1 SGHRS and CDR2 YFSETQ. Trimming took 0 bases from V and 2 from J, leaving 11 bases between them. The CDR3 DNA is TGCGCCAGCAGCTTGGTTGGGGGCGACAACTATGGCTACACCTTC. Translating gives CASSLVGGDNYGYTF.